The rows below give T cell receptor beta chains drawn from one sample of a study of T cells in Graves' hyperthyroidism and ophthalmopathy. TCRdb reprocessed the multiplex PCR reads via MiXCR and lists one record per CDR3 protein. The sample gives 700,000 or so distinct CDR3 sequences, about 15% of which show up once; about 8.4% is in the top ten. Sequences were obtained from blood. The receptors stem from a man younger than 35 with Graves' hyperthyroidism. Each CDR3 is given with its conserved first and last residue. D genes are given only for firm matches. A row's size may be missing; if present it is once, few, many or a size class.

j_call: TRBJ2-1; clone_size: many; d_call: -; v_call: TRBV2; cdr3_length: 15; cdr3_nt: TGTGCCAGCAGTGAAGCAGGCACGGGATACAATGAGCAGTTCTTC; cdr3_aa: CASSEAGTGYNEQFF
j_call: TRBJ1-2; clone_size: many; d_call: -; v_call: TRBV18; cdr3_length: 16; cdr3_nt: TGTGCCAGCTCACCAGCCATCCCAGAGGCTAACTATGGCTACACCTTC; cdr3_aa: CASSPAIPEANYGYTF
j_call: TRBJ1-4; clone_size: -; d_call: -; v_call: TRBV27; cdr3_length: 14; cdr3_nt: TGTGCCAGCAGTTGGTCAGGGGAGAATGAAAAACTGTTTTTT; cdr3_aa: CASSWSGENEKLFF
j_call: TRBJ2-3; clone_size: -; d_call: TRBD2; v_call: TRBV29-1; cdr3_length: 14; cdr3_nt: TGCAGCGTTGAGACTAGCGGGAGGACAGATACGCAGTATTTT; cdr3_aa: CSVETSGRTDTQYF
j_call: TRBJ2-7; clone_size: many; d_call: TRBD1; v_call: TRBV11-2; cdr3_length: 15; cdr3_nt: TGTGCCAGCAGCCCCCTCAGGACAGGGGGACACGAGCAGTACTTC; cdr3_aa: CASSPLRTGGHEQYF
j_call: TRBJ1-4; clone_size: many; d_call: -; v_call: TRBV28; cdr3_length: 15; cdr3_nt: TGTGCCAGCAGTTCTCAGGGGACAACTAATGAAAAACTGTTTTTT; cdr3_aa: CASSSQGTTNEKLFF
j_call: TRBJ2-1; clone_size: few; d_call: TRBD2; v_call: TRBV5-1; cdr3_length: 15; cdr3_nt: TGCGCCAGCAGCTTGGGACTAGCGGAGAACAATGAGCAGTTCTTC; cdr3_aa: CASSLGLAENNEQFF
j_call: TRBJ2-5; clone_size: many; d_call: -; v_call: TRBV7-2; cdr3_length: 12; cdr3_nt: TGTGCCAGCAGCGTCCTCCAAGAGACCCAGTACTTC; cdr3_aa: CASSVLQETQYF
j_call: TRBJ2-7; clone_size: many; d_call: TRBD1; v_call: TRBV7-9; cdr3_length: 16; cdr3_nt: TGTGCCAGCAGCTTTTATGGACAGGGGGGGACCTACGAGCAGTACTTC; cdr3_aa: CASSFYGQGGTYEQYF
j_call: TRBJ2-5; clone_size: few; d_call: TRBD2; v_call: TRBV6-5; cdr3_length: 19; cdr3_nt: TGTGCCAGCAGTTACTCCCTCCTTTCTAGCGGGAGGGCCGTAGAGACCCAGTACTTC; cdr3_aa: CASSYSLLSSGRAVETQYF
j_call: TRBJ2-5; clone_size: -; d_call: -; v_call: TRBV5-1; cdr3_length: 13; cdr3_nt: TGCGCCAGCAGCCAGACCCATCAAGAGACCCAGTACTTC; cdr3_aa: CASSQTHQETQYF
j_call: TRBJ2-7; clone_size: few; d_call: TRBD1; v_call: TRBV5-1; cdr3_length: 16; cdr3_nt: TGCGCCAGCAGCTTGGCCGGGACAGGTATGTCCTACGAGCAGTACTTC; cdr3_aa: CASSLAGTGMSYEQYF
j_call: TRBJ2-3; clone_size: few; d_call: -; v_call: TRBV2; cdr3_length: 14; cdr3_nt: TGTGCCAGCAGTGAAAAGGTTGCGAGAGATACGCAGTATTTT; cdr3_aa: CASSEKVARDTQYF
j_call: TRBJ2-7; clone_size: -; d_call: TRBD1; v_call: TRBV6-1; cdr3_length: 15; cdr3_nt: TGTGCCAGCAGCCCTTTAACGACAGGGATCTACGAGCAGTACTTC; cdr3_aa: CASSPLTTGIYEQYF
j_call: TRBJ2-3; clone_size: few; d_call: TRBD2; v_call: TRBV2; cdr3_length: 13; cdr3_nt: TGTGCCAGCAGGCCGGGAGGGGGAGATACGCAGTATTTT; cdr3_aa: CASRPGGGDTQYF
j_call: TRBJ1-5; clone_size: many; d_call: TRBD1; v_call: TRBV2; cdr3_length: 13; cdr3_nt: TGTGCCAGCAGGGGACAGAGCAATCAGCCCCAGCATTTT; cdr3_aa: CASRGQSNQPQHF
j_call: TRBJ2-6; clone_size: -; d_call: -; v_call: TRBV3-1; cdr3_length: 16; cdr3_nt: TGTGCCAGCAGCCCGTCTGGCTTTGGTGGGGCCAACGTCCTGACTTTC; cdr3_aa: CASSPSGFGGANVLTF
j_call: TRBJ2-4; clone_size: many; d_call: -; v_call: TRBV18; cdr3_length: 12; cdr3_nt: TGTGCCAGCTCACACGACAGAAACATTCAGTACTTC; cdr3_aa: CASSHDRNIQYF
j_call: TRBJ2-1; clone_size: -; d_call: -; v_call: TRBV5-6; cdr3_length: 16; cdr3_nt: TGTGCCAGCAGCTGGCCCCGCAGCGGAGTCATGAATGAGCAGTTCTTC; cdr3_aa: CASSWPRSGVMNEQFF
j_call: TRBJ2-5; clone_size: -; d_call: -; v_call: TRBV4-2; cdr3_length: 15; cdr3_nt: TGTGCCAGCAGCCAAGAGGCAGGCACTCCGGAGACCCAGTACTTC; cdr3_aa: CASSQEAGTPETQYF
j_call: TRBJ2-3; clone_size: -; d_call: -; v_call: TRBV5-1; cdr3_length: 13; cdr3_nt: TGCGCCAGCAGCTCGCGACAGGCAGATACGCAGTATTTT; cdr3_aa: CASSSRQADTQYF
j_call: TRBJ2-7; clone_size: few; d_call: -; v_call: TRBV4-3; cdr3_length: 15; cdr3_nt: TGCGCCAGCAGCCAAGATCGGACAGCTCGGATGGAGCAGTACTTC; cdr3_aa: CASSQDRTARMEQYF
j_call: TRBJ2-7; clone_size: -; d_call: TRBD2; v_call: TRBV30; cdr3_length: 17; cdr3_nt: TGTGCCTGGAGTGTCGGGACTAGCGGGAGAGGGTCCTACGAGCAGTACTTC; cdr3_aa: CAWSVGTSGRGSYEQYF
j_call: TRBJ2-1; clone_size: many; d_call: TRBD2; v_call: TRBV28; cdr3_length: 15; cdr3_nt: TGTGCCAGCAGTCTGCTAGCGGGAGGGCCTAATGAGCAGTTCTTC; cdr3_aa: CASSLLAGGPNEQFF
j_call: TRBJ1-1; clone_size: many; d_call: -; v_call: TRBV20-1; cdr3_length: 14; cdr3_nt: TGCAGTGCTAGAGATCAGGCCAGGGCCACTGAAGCTTTCTTT; cdr3_aa: CSARDQARATEAFF
j_call: TRBJ2-2; clone_size: few; d_call: TRBD2; v_call: TRBV9; cdr3_length: 16; cdr3_nt: TGTGCCAGCAGCCCGCCGGGACTAGCGAACACCGGGGAGCTGTTTTTT; cdr3_aa: CASSPPGLANTGELFF
j_call: TRBJ2-1; clone_size: few; d_call: TRBD1; v_call: TRBV7-9; cdr3_length: 16; cdr3_nt: TGTGCCAGCAGCTCTCAGACAGGGGTATTGGCCAATGAGCAGTTCTTC; cdr3_aa: CASSSQTGVLANEQFF
j_call: TRBJ1-5; clone_size: few; d_call: -; v_call: TRBV20-1; cdr3_length: 13; cdr3_nt: TGCAGTGCTAGAGTAGGAGGGTCTCAGCCCCAGCATTTT; cdr3_aa: CSARVGGSQPQHF
j_call: TRBJ2-7; clone_size: -; d_call: TRBD1; v_call: TRBV28; cdr3_length: 16; cdr3_nt: TGTGCCAGCAGTCTTCCTCCGGGACAGGGGGCGTACGAGCAGTACTTC; cdr3_aa: CASSLPPGQGAYEQYF
j_call: TRBJ2-3; clone_size: many; d_call: TRBD2; v_call: TRBV6-2/TRBV6-3; cdr3_length: 15; cdr3_nt: TGTGCCAGCAGTCGACTAGCGGAGCTCACAGATACGCAGTATTTT; cdr3_aa: CASSRLAELTDTQYF
j_call: TRBJ2-1; clone_size: few; d_call: -; v_call: TRBV10-1; cdr3_length: 20; cdr3_nt: TGCGCCAGCAGTGAGTGTTCTATATTGACAGAAAGATCAGGGTACAATGAGCAGTTCTTC; cdr3_aa: CASSECSILTERSGYNEQFF
j_call: TRBJ2-4; clone_size: -; d_call: -; v_call: TRBV18; cdr3_length: 14; cdr3_nt: TGTGCCAGCTCAATAGGAAATCAGGGTAACATTCAGTACTTC; cdr3_aa: CASSIGNQGNIQYF
j_call: TRBJ2-1; clone_size: -; d_call: TRBD2; v_call: TRBV11-1; cdr3_length: 18; cdr3_nt: TGTGCCAGCAGCTTACCCAGGACTAGCGGGAGGGTGACGGACGAGCAGTTCTTC; cdr3_aa: CASSLPRTSGRVTDEQFF
j_call: TRBJ2-1; clone_size: many; d_call: -; v_call: TRBV27; cdr3_length: 15; cdr3_nt: TGTGCCAGCAGTTCCAACAGCAATTACTACAATGAGCAGTTCTTC; cdr3_aa: CASSSNSNYYNEQFF
j_call: TRBJ2-5; clone_size: -; d_call: -; v_call: TRBV29-1; cdr3_length: 13; cdr3_nt: TGCAGCGTTAAGGGACGGCTACAAGAGACCCAGTACTTC; cdr3_aa: CSVKGRLQETQYF
j_call: TRBJ1-4; clone_size: -; d_call: -; v_call: TRBV4-2; cdr3_length: 12; cdr3_nt: TGTGCCAGCAGCCGCCGGAATGAAAAACTGTTTTTT; cdr3_aa: CASSRRNEKLFF
j_call: TRBJ2-3; clone_size: -; d_call: TRBD1; v_call: TRBV5-4; cdr3_length: 14; cdr3_nt: TGTGCCAGCTACCTGGACAGGGCCCATCGTACGCAGTATTTT; cdr3_aa: CASYLDRAHRTQYF
j_call: TRBJ2-2; clone_size: few; d_call: -; v_call: TRBV28; cdr3_length: 15; cdr3_nt: TGTGCCAGCAGCATGCTATCTGGTAACACCGGGGAGCTGTTTTTT; cdr3_aa: CASSMLSGNTGELFF
j_call: TRBJ2-7; clone_size: few; d_call: -; v_call: TRBV20-1; cdr3_length: 14; cdr3_nt: TGCAGTGCTAGCCGGACCCTAGTCTCCTACGAGCAGTACTTC; cdr3_aa: CSASRTLVSYEQYF
j_call: TRBJ2-1; clone_size: -; d_call: TRBD1; v_call: TRBV5-1; cdr3_length: 15; cdr3_nt: TGCGCCAGCAGCTTGGGGACAGGGATTAATGGTGAGCAGTTCTTC; cdr3_aa: CASSLGTGINGEQFF
j_call: TRBJ2-7; clone_size: many; d_call: -; v_call: TRBV3-1; cdr3_length: 14; cdr3_nt: TGTGCCAGCAGCCAAGGAAGCGGCTCCTACGAGCAGTACTTC; cdr3_aa: CASSQGSGSYEQYF
j_call: TRBJ2-5; clone_size: -; d_call: -; v_call: TRBV20-1; cdr3_length: 14; cdr3_nt: TGCAGTGCTAGACCCCCCGCACGCGGGGAGACCCAGTACTTC; cdr3_aa: CSARPPARGETQYF
j_call: TRBJ2-7; clone_size: many; d_call: TRBD2; v_call: TRBV7-9; cdr3_length: 18; cdr3_nt: TGTGCCAGCAGCCCCCTACTAGCGGGAGGCCCCGCGTCCTACGAGCAGTACTTC; cdr3_aa: CASSPLLAGGPASYEQYF
j_call: TRBJ2-6; clone_size: few; d_call: TRBD2; v_call: TRBV12-3/TRBV12-4; cdr3_length: 15; cdr3_nt: TGTGCCAGCCAAGCAGCGGGAGTTGGGGCCAACGTCCTGACTTTC; cdr3_aa: CASQAAGVGANVLTF
j_call: TRBJ1-1; clone_size: -; d_call: -; v_call: TRBV20-1; cdr3_length: 15; cdr3_nt: TGCAGTGCTAGAGTATGCGGCGGCGGAAATACTGAAGCTTTCTTT; cdr3_aa: CSARVCGGGNTEAFF
j_call: TRBJ2-7; clone_size: -; d_call: -; v_call: TRBV15; cdr3_length: 15; cdr3_nt: TGTGCCACCAGCAGGGGATGGAGGGGGGCCTACGAGCAGTACTTC; cdr3_aa: CATSRGWRGAYEQYF
j_call: TRBJ2-7; clone_size: -; d_call: -; v_call: TRBV18; cdr3_length: 13; cdr3_nt: TGTGCCAGCTCGTTTTACCCGGGGGAATTTCAGTACTTC; cdr3_aa: CASSFYPGEFQYF
j_call: TRBJ2-7; clone_size: -; d_call: TRBD1; v_call: TRBV20-1; cdr3_length: 17; cdr3_nt: TGCAGTGCTAGTGCTAAAAGGGACAGGAGGACCTCCTACGAGCAGTACTTC; cdr3_aa: CSASAKRDRRTSYEQYF
j_call: TRBJ2-5; clone_size: few; d_call: -; v_call: TRBV20-1; cdr3_length: 14; cdr3_nt: TGCAGTGCTAGAGAGAGACAGCTCCCCGAGACCCAGTACTTC; cdr3_aa: CSARERQLPETQYF
j_call: TRBJ1-4; clone_size: few; d_call: -; v_call: TRBV9; cdr3_length: 15; cdr3_nt: TGTGCCAGCAGCGCTGGGGAACTCGGTAATGAAAAACTGTTTTTT; cdr3_aa: CASSAGELGNEKLFF
j_call: TRBJ2-7; clone_size: once; d_call: TRBD1; v_call: TRBV30; cdr3_length: 16; cdr3_nt: TGTGCCTGGAGTGTGGGGACAGGGGCGAGCTCCTACGAGCAGTACTTC; cdr3_aa: CAWSVGTGASSYEQYF
j_call: TRBJ1-2; clone_size: many; d_call: -; v_call: TRBV12-3/TRBV12-4; cdr3_length: 13; cdr3_nt: TGTGCCAGCAGCACCCTCAGAAACTATGGCTACACCTTC; cdr3_aa: CASSTLRNYGYTF
j_call: TRBJ2-1; clone_size: many; d_call: TRBD2; v_call: TRBV28; cdr3_length: 18; cdr3_nt: TGTGCCAGCAGTTTCGGGGGGGGACTGCAAGAGAAATACAATGAGCAGTTCTTC; cdr3_aa: CASSFGGGLQEKYNEQFF
j_call: TRBJ1-5; clone_size: -; d_call: TRBD1; v_call: TRBV28; cdr3_length: 16; cdr3_nt: TGTGCCAGCAGTTTCACTTCTCGGGACAGGGTTAAGCCCCAGCATTTT; cdr3_aa: CASSFTSRDRVKPQHF